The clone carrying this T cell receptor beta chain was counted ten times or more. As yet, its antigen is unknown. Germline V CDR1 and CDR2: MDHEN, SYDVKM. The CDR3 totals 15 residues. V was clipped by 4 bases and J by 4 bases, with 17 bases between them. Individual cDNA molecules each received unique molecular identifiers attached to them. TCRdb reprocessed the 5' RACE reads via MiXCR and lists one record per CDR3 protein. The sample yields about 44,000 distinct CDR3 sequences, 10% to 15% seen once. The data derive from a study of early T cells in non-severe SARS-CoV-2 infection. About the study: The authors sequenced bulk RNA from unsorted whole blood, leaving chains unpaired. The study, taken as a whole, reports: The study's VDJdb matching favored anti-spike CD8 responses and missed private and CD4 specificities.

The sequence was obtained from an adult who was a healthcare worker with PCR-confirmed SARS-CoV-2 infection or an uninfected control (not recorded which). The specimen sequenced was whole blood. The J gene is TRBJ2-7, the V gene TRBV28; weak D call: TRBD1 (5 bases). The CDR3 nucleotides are TGTGCCAGCAGTTCGACAACAGGTACCTCTTACGAGCAGTACTTC. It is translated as CASSSTTGTSYEQYF.